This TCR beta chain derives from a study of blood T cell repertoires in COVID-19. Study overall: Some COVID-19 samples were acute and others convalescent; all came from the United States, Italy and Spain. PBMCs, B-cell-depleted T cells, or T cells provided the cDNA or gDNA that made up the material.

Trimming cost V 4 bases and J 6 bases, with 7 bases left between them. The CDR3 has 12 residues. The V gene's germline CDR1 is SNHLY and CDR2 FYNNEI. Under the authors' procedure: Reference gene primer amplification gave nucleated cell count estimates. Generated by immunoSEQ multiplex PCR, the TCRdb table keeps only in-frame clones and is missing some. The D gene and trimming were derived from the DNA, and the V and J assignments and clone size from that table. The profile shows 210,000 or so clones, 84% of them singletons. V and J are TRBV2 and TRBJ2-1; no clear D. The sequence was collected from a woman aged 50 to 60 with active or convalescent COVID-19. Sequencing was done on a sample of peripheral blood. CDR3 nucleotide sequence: TGTGCCAGCAGTGCAACTCCCAATGAGCAGTTCTTC. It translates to CASSATPNEQFF.